The rows below give T cell receptor beta chains drawn from one sample of a study of vaccination effects on CD4 cells after COVID-19. Antigens for these TCRs are unknown. The protocol was immunoSEQ multiplex PCR, while the TCRdb copy is restricted to in-frame clones and leaves out a portion. The sample holds about 73,000 clones, 73% seen once. This specimen consisted of CD4+ T cells from PBMCs cultured without peptide, obtained after COVID-19 vaccination. These receptor sequences come from a human donor who received a COVID-19 vaccine. Both conserved end residues are part of each CDR3. The order of the fields is clone size, V gene, J gene, D gene, CDR3 protein, CDR3 DNA. The D gene is left open where the match is weak. A clone size is listed for some rows: how often the clone was seen (once, few, many), or a class if it is expanded.

abundance: -; v_gene: TRBV30; j_gene: TRBJ1-5; d_gene: -; CDR3aa: CAWSARRSGNQPQHF; CDR3nt: TGTGCCTGGAGCGCACGTCGGAGCGGGAATCAGCCCCAGCATTTT
abundance: few; v_gene: TRBV6-2/TRBV6-3; j_gene: TRBJ1-5; d_gene: TRBD1; CDR3aa: CASTPRGQGRGSNQPQHF; CDR3nt: TGTGCCAGCACCCCACGGGGACAGGGACGTGGAAGCAATCAGCCCCAGCATTTT
abundance: -; v_gene: TRBV2; j_gene: TRBJ2-3; d_gene: -; CDR3aa: CASSAGGPTRNTQYF; CDR3nt: TGTGCCAGCAGTGCCGGGGGGCCGACCCGAAATACGCAGTATTTT
abundance: -; v_gene: TRBV7-9; j_gene: TRBJ1-2; d_gene: -; CDR3aa: CASSKGGGGLYGYTF; CDR3nt: TGTGCCAGCAGCAAAGGAGGCGGAGGCCTCTATGGCTACACCTTC
abundance: -; v_gene: TRBV7-3; j_gene: TRBJ2-6; d_gene: TRBD1; CDR3aa: CASSRQGTGANVLTF; CDR3nt: TGTGCCAGCAGTCGACAGGGTACCGGGGCCAACGTCCTGACTTTC
abundance: -; v_gene: TRBV6-1; j_gene: TRBJ1-4; d_gene: TRBD1; CDR3aa: CASSEQRGLTNEKLFF; CDR3nt: TGTGCCAGCAGTGAACAAAGGGGGCTCACTAATGAAAAACTGTTTTTT
abundance: -; v_gene: TRBV2; j_gene: TRBJ1-4; d_gene: -; CDR3aa: CASTLTATNEKLFF; CDR3nt: TGTGCCAGCACCCTGACAGCAACTAATGAAAAACTGTTTTTT
abundance: -; v_gene: TRBV5-4; j_gene: TRBJ2-5; d_gene: -; CDR3aa: CASSETAASPAETQYF; CDR3nt: TGTGCCAGCAGCGAGACCGCGGCCTCACCGGCGGAGACCCAGTACTTC
abundance: -; v_gene: TRBV13; j_gene: TRBJ2-4; d_gene: -; CDR3aa: CASSLRGADIQYF; CDR3nt: TGTGCCAGCAGCTTACGGGGGGCGGACATTCAGTACTTC
abundance: -; v_gene: TRBV18; j_gene: TRBJ1-6; d_gene: -; CDR3aa: CASSLGTVKYNSPLHF; CDR3nt: TGTGCCAGCTCACTAGGGACGGTAAAATATAATTCACCCCTCCACTTT
abundance: -; v_gene: TRBV10-2; j_gene: TRBJ1-3; d_gene: TRBD1; CDR3aa: CASSPLQGAKGNTIYF; CDR3nt: TGCGCCAGCAGTCCACTACAGGGGGCGAAAGGAAACACCATATATTTT
abundance: -; v_gene: TRBV24-1; j_gene: TRBJ2-5; d_gene: TRBD1; CDR3aa: CASADRTETQYF; CDR3nt: TGTGCCAGCGCGGACAGGACAGAGACCCAGTACTTC
abundance: -; v_gene: TRBV6-5; j_gene: TRBJ1-2; d_gene: -; CDR3aa: CASSYSPAYGYTF; CDR3nt: TGTGCCAGCAGTTATAGCCCGGCATATGGCTACACCTTC
abundance: few; v_gene: TRBV28; j_gene: TRBJ1-4; d_gene: -; CDR3aa: CASINQGFVKEKLFF; CDR3nt: TGTGCCAGCATTAACCAAGGTTTCGTGAAGGAAAAACTGTTTTTT
abundance: -; v_gene: TRBV7-2; j_gene: TRBJ1-5; d_gene: -; CDR3aa: CASSPGLYSNQPQHF; CDR3nt: TGTGCCAGCAGCCCAGGGCTTTATAGCAATCAGCCCCAGCATTTT
abundance: -; v_gene: TRBV20-1; j_gene: TRBJ1-2; d_gene: -; CDR3aa: CSAGARQSIYGYTF; CDR3nt: TGCAGTGCTGGTGCCAGACAGTCAATTTATGGCTACACCTTC
abundance: -; v_gene: TRBV15; j_gene: TRBJ2-1; d_gene: TRBD1; CDR3aa: CATSRVRGSYNEQFF; CDR3nt: TGTGCCACCAGCAGAGTCAGGGGGTCCTACAATGAGCAGTTCTTC
abundance: few; v_gene: TRBV3-1/TRBV3-2; j_gene: TRBJ1-5; d_gene: -; CDR3aa: CASSQGAAGNQPQHF; CDR3nt: TGTGCCAGCAGCCAAGGGGCGGCGGGCAATCAGCCCCAGCATTTT
abundance: -; v_gene: TRBV19; j_gene: TRBJ1-6; d_gene: -; CDR3aa: CASSMRNSPLHF; CDR3nt: TGTGCCAGTAGTATGCGGAATTCACCCCTCCACTTT
abundance: -; v_gene: TRBV7-9; j_gene: TRBJ1-5; d_gene: -; CDR3aa: CASSFWGSNQPQHF; CDR3nt: TGTGCCAGCAGCTTTTGGGGGAGCAATCAGCCCCAGCATTTT
abundance: -; v_gene: TRBV20-1; j_gene: TRBJ1-1; d_gene: -; CDR3aa: CSGRGFTEAFF; CDR3nt: TGCAGCGGAAGAGGGTTCACTGAAGCTTTCTTT
abundance: -; v_gene: TRBV11-2; j_gene: TRBJ1-3; d_gene: -; CDR3aa: CASSLDIITGNTIYF; CDR3nt: TGTGCCAGCAGCTTAGATATTATTACGGGAAACACCATATATTTT
abundance: -; v_gene: TRBV4-1; j_gene: TRBJ2-6; d_gene: TRBD1; CDR3aa: CASSPRGQGSSGANVLTF; CDR3nt: TGCGCCAGCAGCCCGAGAGGACAGGGGTCCTCTGGGGCCAACGTCCTGACTTTC
abundance: -; v_gene: TRBV7-2; j_gene: TRBJ2-4; d_gene: TRBD1; CDR3aa: CASSMGTGRNIQYF; CDR3nt: TGTGCCAGCAGCATGGGGACAGGGAGAAACATTCAGTACTTC
abundance: -; v_gene: TRBV9; j_gene: TRBJ1-6; d_gene: TRBD1; CDR3aa: CASSTTGVNSPLHF; CDR3nt: TGTGCCAGCAGCACGACAGGGGTCAATTCACCCCTCCACTTT
abundance: -; v_gene: TRBV9; j_gene: TRBJ1-6; d_gene: -; CDR3aa: CASSVRPVLGPGSPLHF; CDR3nt: TGTGCCAGCAGCGTAAGGCCCGTTTTGGGACCGGGCTCACCCCTCCACTTT
abundance: few; v_gene: TRBV2; j_gene: TRBJ1-2; d_gene: -; CDR3aa: CATQGTFYGYTF; CDR3nt: TGTGCCACCCAAGGGACTTTCTATGGCTACACCTTC
abundance: few; v_gene: TRBV24-1; j_gene: TRBJ2-1; d_gene: TRBD1; CDR3aa: CATSDPKDRGGISYNEQFF; CDR3nt: TGTGCCACCAGTGACCCCAAGGACAGGGGAGGTATATCCTACAATGAGCAGTTCTTC
abundance: -; v_gene: TRBV15; j_gene: TRBJ2-3; d_gene: -; CDR3aa: CATSSLGPSATQYF; CDR3nt: TGTGCCACCAGCAGTTTAGGACCCTCAGCTACGCAGTATTTT
abundance: few; v_gene: TRBV5-6; j_gene: TRBJ2-2; d_gene: TRBD2; CDR3aa: CASNPLAGGLVGELFF; CDR3nt: TGTGCCAGCAACCCCCTTGCGGGGGGGCTGGTCGGGGAGCTGTTTTTT
abundance: few; v_gene: TRBV9; j_gene: TRBJ1-2; d_gene: -; CDR3aa: CASSVDGGPYGYTF; CDR3nt: TGTGCCAGCAGCGTAGATGGGGGGCCCTATGGCTACACCTTC